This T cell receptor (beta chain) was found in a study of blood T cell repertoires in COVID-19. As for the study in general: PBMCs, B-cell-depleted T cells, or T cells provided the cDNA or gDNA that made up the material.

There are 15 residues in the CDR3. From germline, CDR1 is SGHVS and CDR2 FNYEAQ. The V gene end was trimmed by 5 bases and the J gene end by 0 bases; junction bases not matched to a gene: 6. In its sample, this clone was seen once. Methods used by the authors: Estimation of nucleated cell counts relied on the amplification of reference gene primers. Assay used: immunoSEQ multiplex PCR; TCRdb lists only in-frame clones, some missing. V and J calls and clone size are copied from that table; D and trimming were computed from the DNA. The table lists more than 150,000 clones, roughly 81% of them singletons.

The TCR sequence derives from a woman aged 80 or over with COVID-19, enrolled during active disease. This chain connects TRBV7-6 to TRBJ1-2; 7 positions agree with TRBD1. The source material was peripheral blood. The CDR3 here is CASSAYRGPNYGYTF. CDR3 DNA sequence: TGTGCCAGCAGCGCGTACAGGGGACCTAACTATGGCTACACCTTC.